These 2 T cell receptor beta chains originate from one sample sequenced in a study of blood T cell repertoires in COVID-19. Data came from immunoSEQ multiplex PCR; TCRdb stores just in-frame clones and leaves some out. The data contain 200,000 to 250,000 clones, around 86% of them singletons. Sequencing input: peripheral blood. The receptors were sampled from a man aged 25-45 years who had recovered from COVID-19.

This chain joins TRBV13 and TRBJ2-3, with a tentative D call TRBD1 (6 bases). CDR1 is PRHDT and CDR2 is FYEKMQ in the germline V gene (reference sequence). The CDR3 contains 15 residues. Trimming removed 5 bases from V and 5 bases from J, with 17 bases in between. DNA of the CDR3: TGTGCCAGCAGCCGGGGAAGCCGGGGACAAGATACGCAGTATTTT. Encoded protein: CASSRGSRGQDTQYF.

This chain links TRBV14 with TRBJ2-5, with D perhaps TRBD2 (5 bases). With 2 bases removed from V and 4 bases from J, the gap between germline ends came to 8 bases. The CDR3 has 13 residues. Germline assignment: CDR1 SGHDN and CDR2 FVKESK. Written as DNA, the CDR3 is TGTGCCAGCAGCCAATGGAGGTTAGAGACCCAGTACTTC. Its translation is CASSQWRLETQYF.